The 15 T cell receptor beta chains reported below all come from one sample, sequenced in a study of T cells after yellow fever vaccination (dated by TCRdb to 2018 to 2020). The library was generated by 5' RACE. These reads were obtained on an Illumina NovaSeq 6000. The public reads were reanalyzed by TCRdb: fastp trimming at Q25, MiXCR alignment, in-frame beta chains only. Here each entry gathers all rows of one CDR3 protein and keeps the most common genes and DNA. This sample gives around 60,000 distinct CDR3 sequences in total; about 5.2% of them show up just once. Roughly 31% of the sample is in the top ten clones. Sample treatment or condition, as interpreted from the label and publication: live attenuated yellow fever vaccine strain. The sequencing here drew on PBMCs, either bulk or a sorted T-cell subset (CD4+, CD8+, memory, or dextramer-sorted; not recorded which), taken on the day of the yellow fever booster vaccination. These TCRs come from a man aged 18 to 29 who received the YFV17D yellow fever vaccine.

This clonotype has a count of ten or more. V gene TRBV4-3 combines with J gene TRBJ2-5; D is ambiguous. V lost 0 bases, J lost 4 bases, and 9 bases lay in between. Germline-derived CDR1 and CDR2 are LGHNA and YSLEER. The CDR3 extends over 14 amino acids. CDR3: CASSQDALPETQYF. In DNA form, the CDR3 reads TGCGCCAGCAGCCAAGATGCACTGCCAGAGACCCAGTACTTC.

The CDR3: CASSFNRVNTEAFF. CDR3 sequence (DNA): TGTGCCAGCAGCTTCAACCGGGTGAACACTGAAGCTTTCTTT. The gene calls are TRBV11-2 and TRBJ1-1; no reliable D call. CDR1 SGHAT and CDR2 FQNNGV come from the germline V gene. The V end was cut by 3 bases, the J end by 0 bases, with 8 bases between. The CDR3 is 14 residues long.

This clonotype was counted many times. The V call is TRBV6-4, the J call TRBJ2-5; D call uncertain. This CDR3 has 13 amino acids. Trimming took off 6 bases at V and 5 bases at J, with 13 bases between the two ends. CDR1 is MRHNA, CDR2 SNTAGT, per germline. CDR3 sequence: CASSAGSGETQYF. In DNA form, the CDR3 reads TGTGCCAGCAGCGCCGGAAGTGGGGAGACCCAGTACTTC.

In regard to this clonotype: With a much larger clone just one base away, this may be a read error. The chain recombines TRBV7-7 with TRBJ1-1; D not certain. The CDR3 spans 13 residues. The V gene's germline CDR1 is SSHAT and CDR2 FNYEAQ (reference sequence). The CDR3 sequence: CASKQNENTVAFF. CDR3 bases: TGTGCCAGTAAACAGAACGAGAACACTGTAGCTTTCTTT.

This clonotype was found many times. The chain uses TRBV10-3 and TRBJ2-2, with 11 bases that match TRBD1. Germline CDR1 reads ENHRY; CDR2 reads SYGVKD. V shed 6 bases and J 7 bases; nucleotides not matched to a gene: 7. The CDR3 contains 15 residues. In nucleotides, the CDR3 is TGTGCCATCAGCCGTGGCGGGACAGGGGGCGGGGAGCTGTTTTTT. This sequence encodes CAISRGGTGGGELFF.

This clonotype has more than one count but fewer than ten. The gene calls are TRBV12-3 or TRBV12-4 and TRBJ1-2; a weak D match, TRBD1 (5 bases). Trimming stripped 8 bases from V and 6 bases from J, with 7 bases between. The CDR3 has 10 amino acids. In DNA form, the CDR3 reads TGTGCCAGCGCGGGGCATGGCTACACCTTC. Its translation is CASAGHGYTF.

The gene calls are TRBV12-3 or TRBV12-4 and TRBJ2-1; TRBD1 is a possible D gene (6 bases). This CDR3 comprises 14 residues. V was cut by 4 bases and J by 7 bases, with 14 bases left in between. The CDR3 DNA follows: TGTGCCAGCAGTTCGCAGGGGATCTCGAATGAGCAGTTCTTC. Protein sequence: CASSSQGISNEQFF.

This clonotype was recorded many times. The V and J genes are TRBV10-3 and TRBJ2-1, with D possibly called TRBD1 or TRBD2 (5 bases each). The CDR3 consists of 13 residues. The germline V gene has CDR1 ENHRY and CDR2 SYGVKD. The V end lost 6 bases, the J end lost 8 bases, and 14 bases lay between the germline ends. The CDR3 sequence: CAIRGPSGDEQFF. CDR3 in DNA: TGTGCCATCAGGGGACCGTCCGGGGATGAGCAGTTCTTC.

This clonotype was found many times. The V call is TRBV12-3 or TRBV12-4, the J call TRBJ1-4; TRBD1 aligns across 8 bases. The CDR3 is 13 residues long. The J segment lost 12 bases and the V segment lost 3 bases, leaving 6 bases of the junction unmatched. CDR3 coding DNA: TGTGCCAGCAGTTTTCAGGGGGCAGGGGAACTGTTTTTT. Translated, it gives CASSFQGAGELFF.

This clonotype was counted a few times. The chain joins TRBV2 to TRBJ2-5; 12 nucleotides line up with TRBD2. CDR1 is SNHLY, CDR2 FYNNEI, per germline. The CDR3 contains 15 residues. V shed 4 bases, J shed 2 bases, and the junction held 2 bases outside the gene matches. The CDR3 loop is CASSGLAGGQETQYF. The CDR3 DNA is TGTGCCAGCAGTGGTCTAGCGGGGGGGCAAGAGACCCAGTACTTC.

This clonotype was observed a handful of times. This chain uses TRBV9 with TRBJ1-6, with TRBD1 matching 9 bases. The CDR3 length is 15 residues. J gave up 10 bases and V 3 bases, and 8 bases lay outside the gene matches. The germline V gene encodes CDR1 SGDLS and CDR2 YYNGEE. The DNA for the CDR3 is TGTGCCAGCAGCGCCGCAGGGACAGGGATGTCACCCCTCCACTTT. This gives the protein CASSAAGTGMSPLHF.

In the case of this clonotype: This may be a read error, as it is one base from a much larger clone. The CDR3 DNA sequence: TGTGCCAGCAGATTGATTGGGGGGGCCCAGGGGGATACGCAGTATTTT. Its protein product is CASRLIGGAQGDTQYF. The chain has TRBV6-6 and TRBJ2-3; tentatively, D is TRBD2 (7 bases). The V and J ends lost 6 bases and 6 bases respectively, with 22 bases between them. The CDR3 is 16 amino acids. Germline V gene data show CDR1 as MNHNY and CDR2 as SVGAGI (reference sequence).

This clonotype has ten or more counts. This chain joins TRBV7-2 and TRBJ2-5, with 11 bases identical to TRBD2. This CDR3 contains 15 residues. The V and J ends lost 5 bases and 6 bases, in that order; junction bases with no gene match: 8. Germline V gene lookup returns CDR1 SGHTA and CDR2 FQGNSA. The CDR3 spells CASSRTSGGGKTQYF. CDR3 nucleotides: TGTGCCAGCAGCCGAACTAGCGGGGGCGGAAAGACCCAGTACTTC.

DNA for the CDR3: TGTGCCAGCAGTTACGGCACAGGGGGTCACACCGGGGAGCTGTTTTTT. This codes for CASSYGTGGHTGELFF. The chain links TRBV6-5 to TRBJ2-2; 8 nucleotides agree with TRBD1. This CDR3 comprises 16 residues. The trim removed 2 bases at V and 3 bases at J, leaving 5 bases unmatched. Germline CDR1 reads MNHEY; CDR2 reads SVGAGI.

The chain couples TRBV9 to TRBJ2-1; 8 bases are a match to TRBD2. Germline V CDR1 and CDR2: SGDLS, YYNGEE. With 0 bases clipped from V and 7 bases from J, the junction kept 9 bases outside the gene matches. This CDR3 contains 16 residues. The CDR3 spells CASSVVDGGDWNEQFF. The CDR3 DNA is TGTGCCAGCAGCGTAGTAGACGGGGGGGATTGGAATGAGCAGTTCTTC.